The 12 T cell receptor beta chains listed next were all sequenced from one sample in a study of neoadjuvant anti-PD-1 for oral cavity cancer. The table came from immunoSEQ multiplex PCR; TCRdb's copy has only in-frame clones and leaves some out. The sample gives 6,000 to 10,000 clones, 62% of which show up once; approximately 3% is in the top ten. Time point defined: after neoadjuvant nivolumab, at surgical resection. This material consisted of PBMCs, taken after nivolumab (anti-PD-1) treatment. These receptors originate from a person aged 35-80 years with oral cavity squamous cell carcinoma.

This clone was recorded once. V is TRBV7-6 and J is TRBJ2-3; D perhaps matches TRBD2 (5 bases). CDR1 is SGHVS and CDR2 is FNYEAQ in the germline V gene. The CDR3 spans 15 residues. V lost 1 base and J 2 bases, leaving 10 bases between the germline ends. Here the CDR3 reads CASSLGTQTTDTQYF. CDR3 sequence (DNA): TGTGCCAGCAGCTTAGGGACTCAGACCACAGATACGCAGTATTTT. The full variable domain, with the rest looked up from reference TRBV7-6 and TRBJ2-3, is GAGVSQSPRYKVTKRGQDVALRCDPISGHVSLYWYRQALGQGPEFLTYFNYEAQQDKSGLPNDRFSAERPEGSISTLTIQRTEQRDSAMYRCASSLGTQTTDTQYFGPGTRLTVL.

This rearrangement joins TRBV11-3 to TRBJ2-3; TRBD2 aligns across 11 bases. The CDR3 consists of 16 residues. The V and J ends lost 4 bases and 7 bases, in that order; junction bases with no gene match: 10. Germline CDR1 and CDR2: SGHNT and YENEEA. CDR3 sequence: CASSSALAGGPNTQYF. Written as DNA, the CDR3 is TGTGCCAGCAGCTCTGCCTTAGCGGGGGGGCCGAATACGCAGTATTTT.

The chain couples TRBV7-2 to TRBJ1-5; 7 positions agree with TRBD1. CDR1 SGHTA and CDR2 FQGNSA come from the germline V gene. This CDR3 contains 14 residues. J lost 6 bases, V lost 4 bases, and 6 bases had no gene match. CDR3: CASSSRGERQPQHF. CDR3 DNA sequence: TGTGCCAGCAGCTCCAGGGGGGAGCGTCAGCCCCAGCATTTT.

The V and J genes are TRBV19 and TRBJ1-6, with TRBD1 as a possible D gene (6 bases). V gave up 7 bases and J gave up 7 bases, with 17 bases separating them. Germline assignment: CDR1 LNHDA and CDR2 SQIVND (reference sequence). The CDR3 runs 15 residues. The CDR3 DNA follows: TGTGCCAGTAAGACCCCGGGACAACAAAATTCACCCCTCCACTTT. It encodes CASKTPGQQNSPLHF.

This chain connects TRBV15 to TRBJ1-2; TRBD1 matches at 7 bases. The junction had 15 bases not matched to a gene; V was cut back by 8 bases and J by 3 bases. This CDR3 is 16 amino acids long. The germline CDR1 and CDR2 sequences are LNHNV and YYDKDF (reference sequence). Here the CDR3 DNA reads TGTGCCACCTTTACTACAGGGGAAGGTACTTACTATGGCTACACCTTC. This codes for CATFTTGEGTYYGYTF.

This clone was seen a handful of times. The gene calls are TRBV7-6 and TRBJ1-6; a possible D gene is TRBD1 (5 bases). V shed 3 bases and J shed 7 bases, with 10 bases lying between them. The length of the CDR3 is 14 residues. CDR1 and CDR2 from the germline V gene are SGHVS and FNYEAQ. This CDR3 is CASSLGQQNSPLHF. The CDR3 region has the DNA TGTGCCAGCAGCTTGGGGCAGCAGAATTCACCCCTCCACTTT.

The chain links TRBV18 to TRBJ2-7; 9 positions match TRBD1. V lost 1 base, J lost 6 bases, and 7 bases stayed unmatched. The CDR3 spans 15 residues. In germline, CDR1 is KGHSH, CDR2 LQKENI. As DNA, the CDR3 is TGTGCCAGCTCACCACAAGGGACAGGGATGTTCGAGCAGTACTTC. Its translation: CASSPQGTGMFEQYF.

The rearrangement uses TRBV19 and TRBJ2-7; 8 bases line up with TRBD2. The CDR3 extends over 16 amino acids. V was clipped by 3 bases and J by 5 bases; unmatched bases: 12. Germline CDR1 and CDR2: LNHDA and SQIVND (reference sequence). CDR3 sequence (DNA): TGTGCCAGTAGTATCGGAGTACGGGGGGGAATCGACGAGCAGTACTTC. Its translation is CASSIGVRGGIDEQYF.

The chain combines TRBV2 with TRBJ2-2; D might be TRBD2 (5 bases). The CDR3 has 14 residues. Trimming stripped 3 bases from V and 8 bases from J, with 13 bases between. Germline values: CDR1 SNHLY, CDR2 FYNNEI. CDR3 sequence reads: CASSDVARAGELFF. The DNA for the CDR3 is TGTGCCAGCAGTGATGTAGCGAGGGCTGGGGAGCTGTTTTTT.

The chain employs TRBV4-3 and TRBJ1-1; the match to TRBD1 covers 7 bases. The ends lost 7 bases at V and 1 base at J; junction bases unmatched: 6. The CDR3 extends over 14 amino acids. Looked up from germline, CDR1 is LGHNA and CDR2 is YSLEER. The CDR3: CASTSGGGNTEAFF. The CDR3 nucleotides read TGCGCCAGCACCTCAGGGGGGGGGAACACTGAAGCTTTCTTT.

V and J are TRBV5-1 and TRBJ2-3; possibly TRBD1 or TRBD2 for D (6 bases each). Germline loops: CDR1 SGHRS, CDR2 YFSETQ. This CDR3 is built from 16 residues. V was clipped by 1 base and J by 2 bases, with 14 bases between them. This CDR3 is CASSLIGGPSTDTQYF. For the CDR3, the DNA is TGCGCCAGCAGCTTGATCGGGGGCCCATCCACAGATACGCAGTATTTT. The full variable domain, rest sourced from reference TRBV5-1 and TRBJ2-3, is KAGVTQTPRYLIKTRGQQVTLSCSPISGHRSVSWYQQTPGQGLQFLFEYFSETQRNKGNFPGRFSGRQFSNSRSEMNVSTLELGDSALYLCASSLIGGPSTDTQYFGPGTRLTVL.

This clone has just a few counts. J is TRBJ2-7 and V is TRBV7-9, with D possibly being TRBD2 (6 bases). The CDR3 consists of 14 residues. The germline CDR1 and CDR2 sequences are SEHNR and FQNEAQ (reference sequence). V was trimmed by 7 bases and J by 3 bases, leaving 16 bases between them. DNA for the CDR3: TGTGCCAGCACCTCGCAGGGACTGGACTACGAGCAGTACTTC. Translating it yields CASTSQGLDYEQYF.